Each of the 7 T cell receptor beta chains below was sequenced from the same sample in a study of blood T cell repertoires in COVID-19. Produced via immunoSEQ multiplex PCR; TCRdb's table is partial and in-frame only. The sample records approximately 220,000 clones, 70% to 90% being singletons. The sequenced material came from PBMCs or T cells enriched from blood (not recorded which). These receptors were obtained from a woman aged 35 to 49 with acute COVID-19.

In this sample, this clone turned up a few times. V gene TRBV5-1 combines with J gene TRBJ1-4; TRBD1 might be the D (6 bases). CDR1 SGHRS and CDR2 YFSETQ come from the germline V gene. Trimming pared 4 bases from V and 7 bases from J, leaving 14 bases between. The CDR3 extends over 14 amino acids. CDR3: CASSPREGGEKLFF. For the CDR3, the DNA is TGCGCCAGCAGCCCCAGGGAAGGGGGTGAAAAACTGTTTTTT.

In this sample, this clone turned up a few times. J is TRBJ1-2 and V is TRBV7-2, with TRBD1 as a possible D gene (6 bases). Germline V gene lookup returns CDR1 SGHTA and CDR2 FQGNSA. CDR3 length equals 14 residues. Trimming cost V 4 bases and J 5 bases, with 14 bases left between them. CDR3: CASSYGGRGYGYTF. CDR3 nucleotides: TGTGCCAGCAGCTATGGCGGGAGGGGGTATGGCTACACCTTC.

V is TRBV5-1 and J is TRBJ2-5, with a weak D call TRBD2 (6 bases). This CDR3 is 13 amino acids long. CDR1 and CDR2 (germline): SGHRS, YFSETQ. Trimming left V 5 bases short and J 3 bases short, with 11 bases between. CDR3 loop: CASSIPGEETQYF. The CDR3 DNA is TGCGCCAGCAGTATTCCGGGGGAAGAGACCCAGTACTTC.

The table lists this clone with a few counts. CDR3 residues: CASSRFSSNANYGYTF. For the CDR3, the DNA is TGTGCCAGCAGTCGGTTTAGTAGCAATGCCAACTATGGCTACACCTTC. V gene TRBV5-6 combines with J gene TRBJ1-2; D is ambiguous. This CDR3 spans 16 amino acids. V was clipped by 5 bases and J by 2 bases, with 19 bases between them. CDR1 SGHDT and CDR2 YYEEEE come from the germline V gene.

The chain is built from TRBV6-5 and TRBJ2-2; D may be TRBD1 (6 bases). Germline V gene sequence: CDR1 MNHEY, CDR2 SVGAGI. Trimming pared 6 bases from V and 5 bases from J, leaving 10 bases between. This CDR3 is 13 amino acids long. This CDR3 is CASRQTGTGELFF. CDR3 DNA: TGTGCCAGCAGGCAGACAGGAACCGGGGAGCTGTTTTTT.

V gene TRBV9 combines with J gene TRBJ2-1; a weak D match, TRBD1 (5 bases). Trimming shortened V by 3 bases and J by 3 bases, and 13 bases separated the two germline ends. The CDR3 extends over 15 amino acids. Germline CDR1 and CDR2: SGDLS and YYNGEE. The CDR3 sequence is CASSGRVVGYNEQFF. The CDR3 nucleotides are TGTGCCAGCAGCGGCAGGGTTGTCGGCTACAATGAGCAGTTCTTC.

The chain combines TRBV7-2 with TRBJ2-7; 8 positions agree with TRBD1. Germline V CDR1 and CDR2: SGHTA, FQGNSA. CDR3 size: 15 residues. Losses at the gene ends were 5 bases for V and 2 bases for J; bases not matched to a gene: 8. The chain's CDR3 is CASSHGRDRPYEQYF. CDR3 nucleotide sequence: TGTGCCAGCAGCCACGGTAGGGACAGGCCCTACGAGCAGTACTTC.